This is a list of T cell receptor beta chains from one sample in a study of shared clonotypes between healthy human individuals. Clones were sequenced by immunoSEQ multiplex PCR, and TCRdb holds only the in-frame ones, with some missing. Counted here are nearly 750,000 clones, just under 75% occurring once; the ten biggest clones make up roughly 1.8%. Sequences were obtained from memory CD4+ T cells sorted from blood. The receptor source for this set is a woman aged 25 to 39 in good health. CDR3s include the opening cysteine and the closing phenylalanine or tryptophan. Fields, in order: J gene, D gene, clone size, V gene, CDR3 DNA, CDR3 protein. The D gene is left open where the match is weak. Rows may omit the clone size; those that give it use once, few, many or a size class.

j_call: TRBJ1-2; d_call: NA; clone_size: NA; v_call: TRBV7-9; cdr3_nt: TGTGCCAGCACCTTGGATGAAAAAGGCTACACCTTC; cdr3_aa: CASTLDEKGYTF
j_call: TRBJ2-1; d_call: TRBD2; clone_size: few; v_call: TRBV6-1; cdr3_nt: TGTGCCAGCAGGACTAGCGGGAACTACAATGAGCAGTTCTTC; cdr3_aa: CASRTSGNYNEQFF
j_call: TRBJ1-1; d_call: NA; clone_size: NA; v_call: TRBV6-7; cdr3_nt: TGTGCCAGCCCAGCGCAGGGCTACACTGAAGCTTTCTTT; cdr3_aa: CASPAQGYTEAFF
j_call: TRBJ1-2; d_call: NA; clone_size: once; v_call: TRBV28; cdr3_nt: TGTGCCAGCAGTTTATACAGGCGACTCTTCTATGGCTACACCTTC; cdr3_aa: CASSLYRRLFYGYTF
j_call: TRBJ1-2; d_call: TRBD1; clone_size: once; v_call: TRBV5-6; cdr3_nt: TGTGCCAGCAGCTTCCTGGGACAGGGCATCTATGGCTACACCTTC; cdr3_aa: CASSFLGQGIYGYTF
j_call: TRBJ2-1; d_call: NA; clone_size: NA; v_call: TRBV7-9; cdr3_nt: TGTGCCAGCAGCCCCCCCGGAGGGAGTCCCTACAATGAGCAGTTCTTC; cdr3_aa: CASSPPGGSPYNEQFF
j_call: TRBJ1-2; d_call: TRBD1; clone_size: few; v_call: TRBV19; cdr3_nt: TGTGCCGGACAGGGGTCCCTCAACTATGGCTACACCTTC; cdr3_aa: CAGQGSLNYGYTF
j_call: TRBJ1-6; d_call: NA; clone_size: NA; v_call: TRBV7-9; cdr3_nt: TGTGCCAGCAGCGGAGCAGGGAGCTCCTATAATTCACCCCTCCACTTT; cdr3_aa: CASSGAGSSYNSPLHF
j_call: TRBJ2-5; d_call: TRBD2; clone_size: NA; v_call: TRBV6-6; cdr3_nt: TGTGCCAGCAGTGACCTAGCGGGAGGGCAAGAGACCCAGTACTTC; cdr3_aa: CASSDLAGGQETQYF
j_call: TRBJ1-1; d_call: NA; clone_size: NA; v_call: TRBV9; cdr3_nt: TGTGCCAGCAGCGTCGCGTGGGGTACTGAAGCTTTCTTT; cdr3_aa: CASSVAWGTEAFF
j_call: TRBJ2-7; d_call: TRBD2; clone_size: NA; v_call: TRBV4-1; cdr3_nt: TGCGCCAGCAGCCATATAGCGGGCGAGCAGTACTTC; cdr3_aa: CASSHIAGEQYF
j_call: TRBJ1-5; d_call: TRBD1; clone_size: NA; v_call: TRBV6-1; cdr3_nt: TGTGCCAGCAGTGAAGTGACAGGGTGGAGCAATCAGCCCCAGCATTTT; cdr3_aa: CASSEVTGWSNQPQHF
j_call: TRBJ1-2; d_call: NA; clone_size: NA; v_call: TRBV5-5; cdr3_nt: TGTGCCAGCAGCAGGGATGGCCATGGCTACACCTTC; cdr3_aa: CASSRDGHGYTF
j_call: TRBJ1-5; d_call: TRBD1; clone_size: few; v_call: TRBV29-1; cdr3_nt: TGCAGCGTTGAAGAACCACAGGGGTCGTCCCAGCATTTT; cdr3_aa: CSVEEPQGSSQHF
j_call: TRBJ2-1; d_call: NA; clone_size: NA; v_call: TRBV5-1; cdr3_nt: TGCGCCAGCAGCTTGGTATCGGGAGCCCAGGATGAGCAGTTCTTC; cdr3_aa: CASSLVSGAQDEQFF
j_call: TRBJ1-1; d_call: TRBD1; clone_size: few; v_call: TRBV28; cdr3_nt: TGTGCCAGCAGTTTGGGGGACAGACGCCTCGACTCGGCTTTCTTT; cdr3_aa: CASSLGDRRLDSAFF
j_call: TRBJ2-7; d_call: NA; clone_size: NA; v_call: TRBV10-3; cdr3_nt: TGTGCCATTGGGACTCTCTACGAGCAGTACTTC; cdr3_aa: CAIGTLYEQYF
j_call: TRBJ2-7; d_call: NA; clone_size: NA; v_call: TRBV10-1; cdr3_nt: TGCGCCAGCAGTGCTAGTAGGTTCGAGCAGTACTTC; cdr3_aa: CASSASRFEQYF
j_call: TRBJ1-5; d_call: NA; clone_size: once; v_call: TRBV4-1; cdr3_nt: TGCGCCAGCAGCCAAGTATACGGAGATATACTGGCCTATCAGCCCCAGCATTTT; cdr3_aa: CASSQVYGDILAYQPQHF
j_call: TRBJ1-2; d_call: TRBD1; clone_size: NA; v_call: TRBV27; cdr3_nt: TGTGCCAGCAGTCTGACAGGGTTTCAAGGCTACACCTTC; cdr3_aa: CASSLTGFQGYTF
j_call: TRBJ2-5; d_call: NA; clone_size: few; v_call: TRBV14; cdr3_nt: TGTGCCAGCAGCCTCCGGGAGAGAGAGACCCAGTACTTC; cdr3_aa: CASSLRERETQYF
j_call: TRBJ2-1; d_call: TRBD2; clone_size: many; v_call: TRBV7-9; cdr3_nt: TGTGCCAGCAGCTTAACTAGCGGATTCTACAATGAGCAGTTCTTC; cdr3_aa: CASSLTSGFYNEQFF
j_call: TRBJ2-7; d_call: TRBD2; clone_size: NA; v_call: TRBV11-2; cdr3_nt: TGTGCCAGCAGCTTAGCTCAACTAGCGGGAGGCCATTCGTCTCACTTC; cdr3_aa: CASSLAQLAGGHSSHF
j_call: TRBJ1-1; d_call: NA; clone_size: NA; v_call: TRBV7-8; cdr3_nt: TGTGCCAGCAGCCCAGTCCGGGTTACCATGAACACTGAAGCTTTCTTT; cdr3_aa: CASSPVRVTMNTEAFF
j_call: TRBJ2-1; d_call: TRBD2; clone_size: NA; v_call: TRBV7-9; cdr3_nt: TGTGCCAGCAGCTATTGGACTAGTTGGCCAAGGGGTAATGAGCAGTTCTTC; cdr3_aa: CASSYWTSWPRGNEQFF
j_call: TRBJ2-5; d_call: TRBD1; clone_size: NA; v_call: TRBV18; cdr3_nt: TGTGCCAGCTCACCGGGACAGGGGGCAGAGACCCAGTACTTC; cdr3_aa: CASSPGQGAETQYF
j_call: TRBJ2-5; d_call: TRBD2; clone_size: NA; v_call: TRBV5-1; cdr3_nt: TGCGCCAGCAGGGGTAGCGGGGTACAAGAGACCCAGTACTTC; cdr3_aa: CASRGSGVQETQYF
j_call: TRBJ1-5; d_call: NA; clone_size: NA; v_call: TRBV5-1; cdr3_nt: TGCGCCAGCAGCTTGGATGGGGGGGTTAATCAGCCCCAGCATTTT; cdr3_aa: CASSLDGGVNQPQHF
j_call: TRBJ2-5; d_call: NA; clone_size: NA; v_call: TRBV7-9; cdr3_nt: TGTGCCAGCAGCTTAAATGCAGGTCAAGAGACCCAGTACTTC; cdr3_aa: CASSLNAGQETQYF
j_call: TRBJ2-1; d_call: NA; clone_size: few; v_call: TRBV7-2; cdr3_nt: TGTGCCAGCAGCTTCACAGCGGTCTCCTACAATGAGCAGTTCTTC; cdr3_aa: CASSFTAVSYNEQFF
j_call: TRBJ1-4; d_call: NA; clone_size: once; v_call: TRBV30; cdr3_nt: TGTGCCTGGAGTGCAGGAGGAGGACTGTTTTTT; cdr3_aa: CAWSAGGGLFF
j_call: TRBJ1-1; d_call: NA; clone_size: few; v_call: TRBV19; cdr3_nt: TGTGCCGGAGGGCGTACCCCTGAAGCTTTCTTT; cdr3_aa: CAGGRTPEAFF
j_call: TRBJ2-5; d_call: NA; clone_size: NA; v_call: TRBV29-1; cdr3_nt: TGCAGCGTTGAAGATTCACGACAAGAGACCCAGTACTTC; cdr3_aa: CSVEDSRQETQYF
j_call: TRBJ2-1; d_call: TRBD2; clone_size: NA; v_call: TRBV5-4; cdr3_nt: TGTGCCAGCAGCCTTAGCGGGAGGGGCTCCTACAATGAGCAGTTCTTC; cdr3_aa: CASSLSGRGSYNEQFF
j_call: TRBJ2-7; d_call: TRBD2; clone_size: NA; v_call: TRBV29-1; cdr3_nt: TGCAGCGTTCTCCCCGGGACTAGCGGGAGGAAAGGCAGGTACGAGCAGTACTTC; cdr3_aa: CSVLPGTSGRKGRYEQYF
j_call: TRBJ2-7; d_call: TRBD2; clone_size: NA; v_call: TRBV5-1; cdr3_nt: TGCGCCAGCAGGCAGAAGCCGGGGCGGGAGGTTTCGTACGAGCAGTACTTC; cdr3_aa: CASRQKPGREVSYEQYF
j_call: TRBJ1-1; d_call: NA; clone_size: NA; v_call: TRBV6-6; cdr3_nt: TGTGCCAGCAATCCGGTCCGGGGGAACACTGAAGCTTTCTTT; cdr3_aa: CASNPVRGNTEAFF
j_call: TRBJ1-1; d_call: NA; clone_size: NA; v_call: TRBV7-8; cdr3_nt: TGTGCCAGCAGCGTGCAGTCGGACACTGAAGCTTTCTTT; cdr3_aa: CASSVQSDTEAFF
j_call: TRBJ1-1; d_call: NA; clone_size: NA; v_call: TRBV27; cdr3_nt: TGTGCCAGCAGTTTATCACAGCTCATGAACACTGAAGCTTTCTTT; cdr3_aa: CASSLSQLMNTEAFF
j_call: TRBJ1-1; d_call: NA; clone_size: NA; v_call: TRBV6-5; cdr3_nt: TGTGCCAGCACCCCCTGGGAGGGCCGGAACACTGAAGCTTTCTTT; cdr3_aa: CASTPWEGRNTEAFF
j_call: TRBJ2-6; d_call: TRBD2; clone_size: NA; v_call: TRBV7-8; cdr3_nt: TGTGCCAGCAGCCCGGAGGTGGGTCTAGCGGGAGGTGGGGCCAACGTCCTGACTTTC; cdr3_aa: CASSPEVGLAGGGANVLTF
j_call: TRBJ2-3; d_call: NA; clone_size: NA; v_call: TRBV4-2; cdr3_nt: TGTGCCAGCAGCCAAGGGAACGGCGGGAGCACAGATACGCAGTATTTT; cdr3_aa: CASSQGNGGSTDTQYF
j_call: TRBJ2-3; d_call: NA; clone_size: NA; v_call: TRBV9; cdr3_nt: TGTGCCAGCAGCGTAGTGGAGGTGACGGCAGGTACGCAGTATTTT; cdr3_aa: CASSVVEVTAGTQYF
j_call: TRBJ2-7; d_call: TRBD1; clone_size: NA; v_call: TRBV28; cdr3_nt: TGTGCCATCTCAAATACAGGGGGGCTCTCTCGGGAGCAGTACTTC; cdr3_aa: CAISNTGGLSREQYF
j_call: TRBJ1-5; d_call: NA; clone_size: NA; v_call: TRBV6-6; cdr3_nt: TGTGCCGGGGGGGAGAGCAATCAGCCCCAGCATTTT; cdr3_aa: CAGGESNQPQHF
j_call: TRBJ2-5; d_call: NA; clone_size: NA; v_call: TRBV7-8; cdr3_nt: TGTGCCAGCAGCCGGTCAGAGACCCAGTACTTC; cdr3_aa: CASSRSETQYF
j_call: TRBJ1-2; d_call: TRBD1; clone_size: NA; v_call: TRBV6-5; cdr3_nt: TGTGCCAGCAGTTATCGACTAACAGGGGAAATTGATGGCTACACCTTC; cdr3_aa: CASSYRLTGEIDGYTF
j_call: TRBJ2-7; d_call: TRBD2; clone_size: NA; v_call: TRBV18; cdr3_nt: TGTGCCAGCTCACTACTTAGACTAGCGGGAAGCCCCCTCGAGCAGTACTTC; cdr3_aa: CASSLLRLAGSPLEQYF
j_call: TRBJ1-5; d_call: NA; clone_size: NA; v_call: TRBV6-5; cdr3_nt: TGTGCCAGCACCCTCGGGGGCAATCAGCCCCAGCATTTT; cdr3_aa: CASTLGGNQPQHF
j_call: TRBJ1-5; d_call: NA; clone_size: NA; v_call: TRBV18; cdr3_nt: TGTGCCAGCTCACCATATCCGGACCCCTATAGCAATCAGCCCCAGCATTTT; cdr3_aa: CASSPYPDPYSNQPQHF
j_call: TRBJ2-7; d_call: TRBD2; clone_size: NA; v_call: TRBV18; cdr3_nt: TGTGCCAGCTCACGGTCCCTAGCGGAGACTTACGAGCAGTACTTC; cdr3_aa: CASSRSLAETYEQYF
j_call: TRBJ1-1; d_call: NA; clone_size: NA; v_call: TRBV6-6; cdr3_nt: TGTGCCAGCAGTAACCGGGACACCGATGGGACTGAAGCTTTCTTT; cdr3_aa: CASSNRDTDGTEAFF
j_call: TRBJ2-1; d_call: TRBD2; clone_size: few; v_call: TRBV2; cdr3_nt: TGTGCCAGCAGCCCTAGCGGGAATCCCAATGAGCAGTTCTTC; cdr3_aa: CASSPSGNPNEQFF
j_call: TRBJ2-5; d_call: TRBD1; clone_size: NA; v_call: TRBV4-1; cdr3_nt: TGCGCCAGCAGCCAAGAAGAGACAGGGTCTTGGGAGACCCAGTACTTC; cdr3_aa: CASSQEETGSWETQYF
j_call: TRBJ2-7; d_call: NA; clone_size: NA; v_call: TRBV7-2; cdr3_nt: TGTGCCAGCAGAAGGGACTCCTACGAGCAGTACTTC; cdr3_aa: CASRRDSYEQYF
j_call: TRBJ1-1; d_call: NA; clone_size: NA; v_call: TRBV19; cdr3_nt: TGTGCCAGTAGTATAAAGAATAGGGGCGCTTTCTTT; cdr3_aa: CASSIKNRGAFF